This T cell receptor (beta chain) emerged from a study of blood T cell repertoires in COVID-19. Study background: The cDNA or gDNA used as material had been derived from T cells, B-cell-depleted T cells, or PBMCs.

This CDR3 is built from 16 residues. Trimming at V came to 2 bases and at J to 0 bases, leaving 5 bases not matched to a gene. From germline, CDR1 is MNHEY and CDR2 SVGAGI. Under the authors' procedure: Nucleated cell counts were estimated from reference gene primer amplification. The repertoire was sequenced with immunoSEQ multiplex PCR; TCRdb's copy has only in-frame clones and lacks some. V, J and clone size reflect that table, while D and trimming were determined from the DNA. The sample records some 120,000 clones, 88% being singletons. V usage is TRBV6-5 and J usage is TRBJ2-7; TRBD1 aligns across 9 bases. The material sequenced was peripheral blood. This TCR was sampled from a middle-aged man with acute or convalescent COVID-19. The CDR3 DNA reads TGTGCCAGCAGTTACCTAGGACAGGGGTCCTCCTACGAGCAGTACTTC. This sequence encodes CASSYLGQGSSYEQYF.